This T cell receptor beta chain was retrieved from a study of OX40 agonist ivuxolimab in advanced cancers. The overall study: Cohort: around 83% men, mean age about 60, aged roughly 20 to 79. Prior anti-PD-1, anti-PD-L1 or anti-CTLA-4 therapy was allowed; approximately 41% had some.

Germline V CDR1 and CDR2: SGHNT, YYREEE (reference sequence). The V and J ends lost 1 base and 8 bases respectively, with 13 bases between them. The CDR3 sequence is 14 residues long. The assay was immunoSEQ multiplex PCR, and TCRdb's table has in-frame clones only and misses some. This sample yields about 48,000 clones, of which around 80% are seen a single time; more than 5.5% belongs to the top ten. The chain couples TRBV5-4 to TRBJ2-1; D not resolved. This clonotype was obtained from an adult with an advanced solid tumor such as melanoma, head and neck, liver or kidney cancer. The source was CD4+ or CD8+ T cells sorted from blood, collected in a trial of the OX40 agonist ivuxolimab. DNA for the CDR3: TGTGCCAGCAGCTTGATCCCGGAGAACGATGAGCAGTTCTTC. This encodes CASSLIPENDEQFF.